This TCR beta chain appears in the sequencing data of a study of shared clonotypes between healthy human individuals. Study at large: With ages of 18 to 49, the donors were two women and a few men.

Findings and limits, study-wide: Of the naive CD4 clonotypes, around 5.2% were shared across a handful of donors.

Sequencing was performed with immunoSEQ multiplex PCR; in TCRdb, only in-frame clones are kept and a portion is missing. This sample has approximately 2.1 million clones; approximately 93% occur once, and the top ten carry 0.39%. The study separated CD4+ cells into CD45RA+ naive and CD45RA-negative memory subsets. To note about this clone: Its specificity is unknown.

Sequenced material: naive CD4+ T cells from PBMCs. The subset here: CD45RA+ positively selected. The clonotype originates from a man younger than 30 in good health. Some clones in this sample may be carry-over from other donors' samples.

The CDR3 region has the DNA TGCGCCAGCAGCTTGGGGGACGGCGACACTGAAGCTTTCTTT. Protein: CASSLGDGDTEAFF. J is TRBJ1-1 and V is TRBV5-1; maybe TRBD1 (5 bases). Trimming removed 0 bases from V and 3 bases from J, with 9 bases in between. Germline values: CDR1 SGHRS, CDR2 YFSETQ. The length of the CDR3 is 14 residues.